The clone carrying this T cell receptor beta chain appeared a few times. V lost 3 bases and J 0 bases, leaving 9 bases between the germline ends. From germline, CDR1 is SGHNT and CDR2 YENEEA. CDR3 size: 15 residues. This specimen comes from a study of blood T cell repertoires in COVID-19. About the research overall: Specimens from acute and convalescent COVID-19 originated in the United States, Italy and Spain. Sample material is recorded as cDNA or gDNA derived from T cells, B-cell-depleted T cells, or PBMCs.

Per the original data handling: Estimation of nucleated cell counts was performed using reference gene primer amplification. TCRdb keeps only in-frame clones here, not all; method: immunoSEQ multiplex PCR. D and trimming come from the DNA, and the V and J calls and clone size come from that table. Counted here are some 130,000 clones, 90% occurring once; the ten biggest clones make up 4% to 5%. The genes are TRBV11-3 and TRBJ1-3; D might be TRBD1 (5 bases). The clonotype originates from a man in his 60s with COVID-19, enrolled during active disease. Sequencing was done on a sample of peripheral blood. The CDR3 bases are TGTGCCAGCAGCTTCGGGGGAACCTCTGGAAACACCATATATTTT. Its translation is CASSFGGTSGNTIYF.